The sequence of this T cell receptor (beta chain) was determined in a study of regulatory T cells in long-lasting Graves disease. Study information: Those Graves' patients who were newly diagnosed had been on antithyroid drugs under 3 months.

This clonotype was counted many times. Its antigen is undetermined. The time point is: newly diagnosed GD, antithyroid drugs for less than 3 months. The TCR library was made from RNA that had been extracted from PBMCs in TRIzol. Libraries of TCR beta came from iRepertoire HTBI primers plus Arm-PCR of CDR3 regions. TCRdb called the multiplex PCR reads again in MiXCR, with one record for every CDR3 protein. The sample lists approximately 440,000 distinct CDR3 sequences; around 15% were seen once. Germline V lookup: CDR1 DFQATT, CDR2 SNEGSKA (reference sequence). The V and J ends lost 1 base and 3 bases respectively, with 15 bases between them. This CDR3 has 15 residues. Study outcomes and limitations: New patients shared fewer public clonotypes (around 970) than persistent patients did (roughly 2,500).

Another study also made use of these data, one on T cells in Graves' hyperthyroidism and ophthalmopathy. That paper notes: Not enrolled were patients with uncontrolled infection, other autoimmune disease, pregnancy or lactation. A model of 13 V-J pairs discriminated ophthalmopathy from stable hyperthyroidism.

The chain is built from TRBV20-1 and TRBJ2-5; a weak D match, TRBD1 (6 bases). The sample consisted of peripheral blood mononuclear cells (PBMCs), taken at new diagnosis, from a patient treated with antithyroid drugs. The receptor comes from a man in his forties with Graves disease. The CDR3: CSARGTGLAKETQYF. The CDR3 bases are TGCAGTGCTAGAGGCACAGGGTTGGCGAAAGAGACCCAGTACTTC.